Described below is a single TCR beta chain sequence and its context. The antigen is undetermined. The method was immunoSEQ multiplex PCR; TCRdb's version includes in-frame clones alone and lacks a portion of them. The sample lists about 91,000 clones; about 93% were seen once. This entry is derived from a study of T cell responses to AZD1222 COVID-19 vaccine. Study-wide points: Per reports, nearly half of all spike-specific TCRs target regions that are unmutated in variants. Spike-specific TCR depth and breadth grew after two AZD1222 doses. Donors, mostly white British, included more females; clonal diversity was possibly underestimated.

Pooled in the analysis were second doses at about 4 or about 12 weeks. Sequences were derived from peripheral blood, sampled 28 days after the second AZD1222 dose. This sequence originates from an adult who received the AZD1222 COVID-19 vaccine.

The CDR3 region has the DNA TGTGCCAGCAGCCTTAGGGGAGCGGGGGGGCCCTACAATGAGCAGTTCTTC. It encodes CASSLRGAGGPYNEQFF. This chain connects TRBV11-2 to TRBJ2-1; TRBD2 aligns across 10 bases. Germline CDR1 SGHAT, CDR2 FQNNGV. The CDR3 totals 17 residues. V shed 5 bases, J shed 2 bases, and the junction held 9 bases outside the gene matches.